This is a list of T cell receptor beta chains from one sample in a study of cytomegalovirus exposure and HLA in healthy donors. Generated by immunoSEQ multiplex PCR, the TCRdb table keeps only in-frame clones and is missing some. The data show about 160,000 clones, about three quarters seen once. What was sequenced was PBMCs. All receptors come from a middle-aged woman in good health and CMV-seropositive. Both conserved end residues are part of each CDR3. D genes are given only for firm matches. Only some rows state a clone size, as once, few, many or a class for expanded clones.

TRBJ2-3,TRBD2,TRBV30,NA,TGTGCCTGGAACCCTAGCGGGGGGGCCACAGATACGCAGTATTTT,CAWNPSGGATDTQYF
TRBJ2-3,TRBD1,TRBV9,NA,TGTGCCAGCAGCGTAGAGGGACAGGGCGATACGCAGTATTTT,CASSVEGQGDTQYF
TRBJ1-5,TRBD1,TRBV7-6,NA,TGTGCCAGCAGTAGACAGGGGGCGAATCAGCCCCAGCATTTT,CASSRQGANQPQHF
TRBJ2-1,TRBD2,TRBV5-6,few,TGTGCCAGCAGCTTGGTCAGCGGGGTCTACAATGAGCAGTTCTTC,CASSLVSGVYNEQFF
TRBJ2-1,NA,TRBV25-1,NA,TGTGCCAGCAGTGAATCGGTGGGGCTCGACAATGAGCAGTTCTTC,CASSESVGLDNEQFF
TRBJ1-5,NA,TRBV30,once,TGTGCCTGGAGTGCTTACAATCAGCCCCAGCATTTT,CAWSAYNQPQHF
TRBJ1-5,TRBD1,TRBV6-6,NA,TGTGCCAGCAATCCGGGACAGGGACGACCCCAGCATTTT,CASNPGQGRPQHF
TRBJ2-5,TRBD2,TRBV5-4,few,TGTGCCAGCAGCTTGGGCGATCCTGGACTAGCGGGGGAGACCCAGTACTTC,CASSLGDPGLAGETQYF
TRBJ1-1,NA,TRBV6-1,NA,TGTGCCAGCAGTGCGGGAGATATGAACACTGAAGCTTTCTTT,CASSAGDMNTEAFF
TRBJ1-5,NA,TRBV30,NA,TGTGCCTGGAGCGGGGGAAGCAATCAGCCCCAGCATTTT,CAWSGGSNQPQHF
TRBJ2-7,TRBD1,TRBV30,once,TGTGCCTGGACAGGGGGCGGATACGAGCAGTACTTC,CAWTGGGYEQYF
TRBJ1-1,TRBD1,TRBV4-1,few,TGCGCCAGCAGCCATGGGACAGGGGTCCCGAACACTGAAGCTTTCTTT,CASSHGTGVPNTEAFF
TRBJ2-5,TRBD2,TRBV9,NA,TGTGCCAGCAGCCCCGGGACTAGCGGGAGGGCCGGGGAGACCCAGTACTTC,CASSPGTSGRAGETQYF
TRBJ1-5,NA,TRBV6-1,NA,TGTGCCAGCACTGGGGGGGTCGGCAATCAGCCCCAGCATTTT,CASTGGVGNQPQHF
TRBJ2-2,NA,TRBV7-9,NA,TGTGCCAGCAGCTTGTGGTCCACTAACACCGGGGAGCTGTTTTTT,CASSLWSTNTGELFF
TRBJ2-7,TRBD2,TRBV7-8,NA,TGTGCCAGCAGCCCCCTAGACGGCCTGGGGGGGGAGCAGTACTTC,CASSPLDGLGGEQYF
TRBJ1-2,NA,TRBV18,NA,TGTGCCAGCTCACCAGATGGGGAGTATGGCTACACCTTC,CASSPDGEYGYTF
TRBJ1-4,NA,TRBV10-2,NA,TGCGCCAGCAGTGAGTCGGGCAGAACGGCTAATGAAAAACTGTTTTTT,CASSESGRTANEKLFF
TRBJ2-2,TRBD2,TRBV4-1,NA,TGCGCCAGCAGCCAAATAGCGGGGTCGAACACCGGGGAGCTGTTTTTT,CASSQIAGSNTGELFF
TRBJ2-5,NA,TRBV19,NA,TGTGCCAGTAGAAGCCGGGACCCTGGGGGCCATGAGACCCAGTACTTC,CASRSRDPGGHETQYF
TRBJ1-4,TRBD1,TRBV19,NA,TGTGCCAGTAGTACTGGCGACAGGGGGCGGGAAAAACTGTTTTTT,CASSTGDRGREKLFF
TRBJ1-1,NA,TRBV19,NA,TGTGCCAGTAGTCCATGGACGGGAGGGAGCACTGAAGCTTTCTTT,CASSPWTGGSTEAFF
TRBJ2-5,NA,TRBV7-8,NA,TGTGCCAGCAGCTTCGGGGGAAGGGAGACCCAGTACTTC,CASSFGGRETQYF
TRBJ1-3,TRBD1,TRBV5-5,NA,TGTGCCAGCAGCTTTGGGACAGGGCCTTTTGGAAACACCATATATTTT,CASSFGTGPFGNTIYF